This entry lists 25 T cell receptor beta chains sequenced from one sample in a study of control samples from healthy donors and cancer patients. Generated by immunoSEQ multiplex PCR, the TCRdb table keeps only in-frame clones and is missing some. Of hundreds of thousands of clones in the sample, about 93% are singletons; the top ten hold around 6.8%. What was sequenced was PBMCs. The receptors shown here come from a man in his forties or fifties with head and neck cancer.

Ten or more counts support this clone. V and J are TRBV7-3 and TRBJ1-6; no reliable D call. Germline-derived CDR1 and CDR2 are SGHTA and FQGTGA. V dropped 5 bases and J dropped 8 bases, with 16 bases sitting between them. This CDR3 contains 15 residues. For the CDR3, the DNA is TGTGCCAGCAGCCCCCGGTCCGGGAGCGATTCACCCCTCCACTTT. It specifies CASSPRSGSDSPLHF.

The chain is built from TRBV7-9 and TRBJ1-3; TRBD1 aligns across 8 bases. Germline CDR1 reads SEHNR; CDR2 reads FQNEAQ (reference sequence). The CDR3 loop spans 15 amino acids. V lost 5 bases to trimming and J lost 3 bases; unmatched junction nucleotides: 6. The CDR3 coding sequence is TGTGCCAGCAGCCCCGACAGGGGATTTGGAAACACCATATATTTT. Residues: CASSPDRGFGNTIYF.

The genes are TRBV10-3 and TRBJ2-7; 7 bases agree with TRBD1. Trimming took 3 bases from V and 0 from J; bases not matched to a gene: 2. The CDR3 has 14 amino acids. The germline V gene has CDR1 ENHRY and CDR2 SYGVKD. CDR3 nucleotide sequence: TGTGCCATCAGTGACAGGGACAGCTCCTACGAGCAGTACTTC. This encodes CAISDRDSSYEQYF.

The rearrangement uses TRBV6-6 and TRBJ1-6; D not resolved. CDR1 and CDR2 (germline): MNHNY, SVGAGI (reference sequence). The CDR3 consists of 13 residues. V was cut by 0 bases and J by 9 bases, with 6 bases left in between. CDR3 nucleotides: TGTGCCAGCAGTTACTCGGAGGGTTCACCCCTCCACTTT. Residues: CASSYSEGSPLHF.

This chain connects TRBV27 to TRBJ2-2, with D tentatively TRBD1 (5 bases). CDR1 is MNHEY and CDR2 is SMNVEV in the germline V gene (reference sequence). V lost 3 bases and J 2 bases, leaving 19 bases between the germline ends. The CDR3 is made up of 18 amino acids. CDR3 loop: CASSLARALRPNTGELFF. The CDR3, as DNA: TGTGCCAGCAGTTTGGCCAGGGCATTGCGTCCTAACACCGGGGAGCTGTTTTTT.

The V and J genes are TRBV30 and TRBJ1-3, with D perhaps TRBD1 (5 bases). The CDR3 covers 15 residues. The V and J ends lost 3 bases and 4 bases respectively, with 16 bases between them. Germline CDR1 is GTSNPN and CDR2 is SVGIG (reference sequence). CDR3 loop: CAWREDTTYGNTIYF. In nucleotides, the CDR3 is TGTGCCTGGAGGGAGGACACTACTTACGGAAACACCATATATTTT.

This chain links TRBV5-6 with TRBJ2-3; maybe TRBD2 (6 bases). Trimming pared 1 base from V and 2 bases from J, leaving 14 bases between. The germline V gene encodes CDR1 SGHDT and CDR2 YYEEEE. There are 16 residues in the CDR3. The CDR3: CASSLWVGGSTDTQYF. CDR3 in DNA: TGTGCCAGCAGCTTGTGGGTGGGGGGTTCCACAGATACGCAGTATTTT.

The chain carries TRBV27 and TRBJ2-2; 7 nucleotides line up with TRBD1. V gave up 6 bases and J gave up 0 bases; unmatched junction bases: 1. Germline loops: CDR1 MNHEY, CDR2 SMNVEV (reference sequence). This CDR3 spans 14 amino acids. The CDR3 DNA is TGTGCCAGCAGAAGGGGGCCGAACACCGGGGAGCTGTTTTTT. Translating it yields CASRRGPNTGELFF.

The sample holds one count of this clone. The chain links TRBV5-1 to TRBJ1-1; tentatively, D is TRBD1 (5 bases). Trimming took off 0 bases at V and 6 bases at J, with 9 bases between the two ends. This CDR3 comprises 13 residues. Germline V gene lookup returns CDR1 SGHRS and CDR2 YFSETQ. CDR3 residues: CASSLGQLSEAFF. The CDR3 nucleotides read TGCGCCAGCAGCTTGGGACAGCTCTCTGAAGCTTTCTTT.

The V call is TRBV6-4, the J call TRBJ1-1; D possibly corresponds to TRBD1 (5 bases). Germline V gives CDR1 MRHNA, CDR2 SNTAGT. V dropped 3 bases and J dropped 4 bases, with 15 bases sitting between them. The CDR3 contains 15 residues. The CDR3 loop is CASSERSGTVTEAFF. The CDR3 DNA is TGTGCCAGCAGTGAAAGGTCAGGGACGGTCACTGAAGCTTTCTTT.

This clone came up once. This rearrangement joins TRBV6-4 to TRBJ2-1; 13 nucleotides match TRBD2. V lost 3 bases, J lost 7 bases, and 3 bases stayed unmatched. This CDR3 has 15 residues. CDR1 and CDR2 (germline): MRHNA, SNTAGT. The CDR3 protein is CASSELAGGPNEQFF. The CDR3 nucleotides read TGTGCCAGCAGTGAACTAGCGGGGGGGCCGAATGAGCAGTTCTTC.

The chain carries TRBV5-4 and TRBJ2-2; tentative D call: TRBD2 (6 bases). Germline lookup yields CDR1 SGHNT and CDR2 YYREEE (reference sequence). The CDR3 sequence is 16 residues long. Trimming shortened V by 0 bases and J by 1 base, and 10 bases separated the two germline ends. The DNA for the CDR3 is TGTGCCAGCAGCTTGGCCTCGGAGGGGAACACCGGGGAGCTGTTTTTT. Protein product: CASSLASEGNTGELFF. The whole variable domain, filled in from reference TRBV5-4 and TRBJ2-2, reads ETGVTQSPTHLIKTRGQQVTLRCSSQSGHNTVSWYQQALGQGPQFIFQYYREEENGRGNFPPRFSGLQFPNYSSELNVNALELDDSALYLCASSLASEGNTGELFFGEGSRLTVL.

The chain carries TRBV5-1 and TRBJ1-2; TRBD1 matches at 10 bases. There are 17 residues in the CDR3. V lost 0 bases and J lost 0; bases outside the gene matches: 5. Germline CDR1 is SGHRS and CDR2 is YFSETQ. The DNA for the CDR3 is TGCGCCAGCAGCTTGGACGGAGGGACAGGGGCTAACTATGGCTACACCTTC. This codes for CASSLDGGTGANYGYTF.

The gene calls are TRBV24-1 and TRBJ2-1; maybe TRBD2 (6 bases). The V and J ends lost 2 bases and 8 bases respectively, with 15 bases between them. This CDR3 is 15 amino acids long. Germline assignment: CDR1 KGHDR and CDR2 SFDVKD. The CDR3, as DNA: TGTGCCACCAGTGATTCCCGTCGGGGGAACGATGAGCAGTTCTTC. It codes for CATSDSRRGNDEQFF.

The V and J genes are TRBV13 and TRBJ2-1; D may be TRBD2 (5 bases). The CDR3 is made up of 18 amino acids. Trimming cost V 4 bases and J 1 base, with 20 bases left between them. CDR1 is PRHDT, CDR2 FYEKMQ, per germline (reference sequence). CDR3 in amino acids: CASSSHLGGGGSYNEQFF. The CDR3 DNA reads TGTGCCAGCAGCTCCCATCTAGGAGGAGGCGGATCCTACAATGAGCAGTTCTTC. Filled out from reference TRBV13 and TRBJ2-1, the complete variable domain reads AAGVIQSPRHLIKEKRETATLKCYPIPRHDTVYWYQQGPGQDPQFLISFYEKMQSDKGSIPDRFSAQQFSDYHSELNMSSLELGDSALYFCASSSHLGGGGSYNEQFFGPGTRLTVL.

V is TRBV7-9 and J is TRBJ1-1, with a possible D match to TRBD1 (6 bases). The CDR3 totals 15 residues. Germline V gene data show CDR1 as SEHNR and CDR2 as FQNEAQ (reference sequence). The V gene lost 4 bases and the J gene lost 1 base, with 13 bases spanning the gap. CDR3 in DNA: TGTGCCAGCAGCTATGGGACGGGACAGAACACTGAAGCTTTCTTT. It yields the protein CASSYGTGQNTEAFF.

The V call is TRBV11-2, the J call TRBJ2-3; the D gene could be TRBD1 or TRBD2 (5 bases each). The V end was cut by 7 bases, the J end by 8 bases, with 10 bases between. This CDR3 has 11 amino acids. The germline V gene encodes CDR1 SGHAT and CDR2 FQNNGV. CDR3 bases: TGTGCCAGCACCTCAGGGACTACGCAGTATTTT. It codes for CASTSGTTQYF.

V gene TRBV28 combines with J gene TRBJ2-7; TRBD2 aligns across 10 bases. Germline CDR1 and CDR2: MDHEN and SYDVKM. The length of the CDR3 is 16 residues. V shed 5 bases and J 2 bases; nucleotides not matched to a gene: 9. The CDR3 DNA reads as TGTGCCAGCAGTCCCGGAGGAGCGGGAGGGCCCTACGAGCAGTACTTC. Translating it yields CASSPGGAGGPYEQYF.

This chain links TRBV9 with TRBJ1-4; 10 nucleotides align to TRBD1. The CDR3 spans 16 residues. CDR1 is SGDLS and CDR2 is YYNGEE in the germline V gene. Losses at the gene ends were 0 bases for V and 6 bases for J; bases not matched to a gene: 5. The CDR3 loop reads CASSVETGTGDEKLFF. The CDR3 nucleotides are TGTGCCAGCAGCGTAGAGACCGGGACAGGGGATGAAAAACTGTTTTTT. Based on the CDR3 plus reference TRBV9 and TRBJ1-4, the full variable domain is DSGVTQTPKHLITATGQRVTLRCSPRSGDLSVYWYQQSLDQGLQFLIQYYNGEERAKGNILERFSAQQFPDLHSELNLSSLELGDSALYFCASSVETGTGDEKLFFGSGTQLSVL.

This clone appeared a single time. The chain carries TRBV11-2 and TRBJ1-6; maybe TRBD1 (6 bases). The CDR3 contains 17 residues. Germline V gene lookup returns CDR1 SGHAT and CDR2 FQNNGV. V was clipped by 5 bases and J by 6 bases, with 20 bases between them. The CDR3 loop reads CASSPPNTGTSNSPLHF. CDR3 bases: TGTGCCAGCAGCCCCCCTAACACCGGGACAAGTAATTCACCCCTCCACTTT.

The chain combines TRBV24-1 with TRBJ1-5, with unresolved D. CDR3 length equals 14 residues. Trimming cost V 5 bases and J 4 bases, with 11 bases left between them. Germline V lookup: CDR1 KGHDR, CDR2 SFDVKD. The CDR3: CATSVSGPNQPQHF. The DNA for the CDR3 is TGTGCCACCAGTGTTTCCGGGCCAAATCAGCCCCAGCATTTT.

This chain uses TRBV10-3 with TRBJ1-6; TRBD1 agrees at 11 bases. J was trimmed by 9 bases and V by 3 bases; bases with no gene match: 4. CDR1 is ENHRY and CDR2 is SYGVKD in the germline V gene. The CDR3 totals 15 residues. The CDR3 region is CAISDLGQGASPLHF. CDR3 sequence (DNA): TGTGCCATCAGTGACCTTGGACAGGGGGCTTCACCCCTCCACTTT.

The CDR3 DNA reads TGTGCCAGCAGTTACTCTGGACTAGCGGAAGAAAAAGAGACCCAGTACTTC. This gives the protein CASSYSGLAEEKETQYF. The rearrangement links TRBV6-2 or TRBV6-3 to TRBJ2-5; 10 bases match TRBD2. CDR3 length: 17 residues. Germline assignment: CDR1 MNHEY and CDR2 SVGEGT. Trimming removed 0 bases from V and 3 bases from J; junction bases left unmatched: 7.

The chain recombines TRBV12-5 with TRBJ2-6; TRBD2 might be the D (5 bases). This CDR3 spans 15 amino acids. CDR1 and CDR2 from the germline V gene are LGHNT and FRNRAP. Deletions cut 6 bases from V and 0 bases from J, with 9 bases between. The DNA of the CDR3 is TGTGCTAGTGGCCCCGGGGACTCTGGGGCCAACGTCCTGACTTTC. Amino acid sequence: CASGPGDSGANVLTF.

The rearrangement links TRBV3-1 (or the pseudogene TRBV3-2) to TRBJ1-4; perhaps TRBD1 as D (5 bases). V lost 1 base and J 2 bases, leaving 8 bases between the germline ends. This CDR3 region has 15 residues. Germline V gene sequence: CDR1 LGHDT, CDR2 YNNKEL (reference sequence). The CDR3 protein is CASSQGWGTNEKLFF. The CDR3 DNA reads as TGTGCCAGCAGCCAAGGGTGGGGCACTAATGAAAAACTGTTTTTT.